This TCR beta chain is from a study of cytomegalovirus exposure and HLA in healthy donors. Profiled with immunoSEQ multiplex PCR; TCRdb holds only in-frame clones, not every one. The sample has more than 120,000 clones; about 88% are singletons. This clone was observed once. The specimen sequenced was PBMCs. This TCR derives from a young man in good health and CMV-seropositive.

This CDR3 is CASSLYYESTDTQYF. The CDR3 DNA sequence: TGTGCCAGCAGCTTATATTACGAGAGCACAGATACGCAGTATTTT. The chain carries TRBV11-3 and TRBJ2-3; unclear D gene. This CDR3 is built from 15 residues. Germline lookup yields CDR1 SGHNT and CDR2 YENEEA. Trimming pared 2 bases from V and 0 bases from J, leaving 9 bases between.